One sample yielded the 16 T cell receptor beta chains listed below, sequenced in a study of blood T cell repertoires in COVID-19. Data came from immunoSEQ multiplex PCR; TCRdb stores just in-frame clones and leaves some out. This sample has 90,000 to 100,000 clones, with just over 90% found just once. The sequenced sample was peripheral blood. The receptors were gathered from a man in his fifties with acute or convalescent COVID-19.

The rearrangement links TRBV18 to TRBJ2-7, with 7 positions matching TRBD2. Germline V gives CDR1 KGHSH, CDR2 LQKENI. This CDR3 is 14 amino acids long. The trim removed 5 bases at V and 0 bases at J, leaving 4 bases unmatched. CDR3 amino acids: CASSSSGNSYEQYF. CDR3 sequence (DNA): TGTGCCAGCTCATCAAGCGGGAACTCCTACGAGCAGTACTTC.

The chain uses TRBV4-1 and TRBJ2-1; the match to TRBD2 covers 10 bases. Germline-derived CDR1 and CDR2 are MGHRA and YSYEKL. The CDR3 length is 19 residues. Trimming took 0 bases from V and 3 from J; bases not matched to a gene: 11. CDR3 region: CASSQESASGRVYYNEQFF. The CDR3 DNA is TGCGCCAGCAGCCAAGAGTCAGCGAGCGGGAGGGTTTACTACAATGAGCAGTTCTTC.

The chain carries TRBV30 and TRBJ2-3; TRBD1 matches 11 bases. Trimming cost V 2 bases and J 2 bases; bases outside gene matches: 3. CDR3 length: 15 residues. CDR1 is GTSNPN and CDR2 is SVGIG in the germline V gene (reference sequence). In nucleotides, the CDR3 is TGTGCCTGGAGTAGGGACAGGGGGATCACAGATACGCAGTATTTT. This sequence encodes CAWSRDRGITDTQYF.

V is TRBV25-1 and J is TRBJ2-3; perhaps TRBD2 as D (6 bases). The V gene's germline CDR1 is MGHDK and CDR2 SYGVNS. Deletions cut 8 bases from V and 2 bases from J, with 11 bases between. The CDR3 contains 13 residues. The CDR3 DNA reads TGTGCCAGCCGGGACTTTTACACAGATACGCAGTATTTT. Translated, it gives CASRDFYTDTQYF.

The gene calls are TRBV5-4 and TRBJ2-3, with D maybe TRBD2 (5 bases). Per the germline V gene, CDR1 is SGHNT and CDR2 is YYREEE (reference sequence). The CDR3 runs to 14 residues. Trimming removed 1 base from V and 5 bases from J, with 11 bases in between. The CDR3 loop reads CASSLPRARDTQYF. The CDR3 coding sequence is TGTGCCAGCAGCTTGCCGAGGGCCAGAGATACGCAGTATTTT.

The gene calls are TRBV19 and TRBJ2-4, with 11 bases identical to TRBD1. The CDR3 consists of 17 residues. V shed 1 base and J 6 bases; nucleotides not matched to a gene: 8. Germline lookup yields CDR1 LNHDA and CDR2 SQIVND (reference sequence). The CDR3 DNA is TGTGCCAGTAGTATAGCCCGGGGACAGGGGGTGGGAAACATTCAGTACTTC. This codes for CASSIARGQGVGNIQYF. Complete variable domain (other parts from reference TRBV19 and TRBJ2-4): DGGITQSPKYLFRKEGQNVTLSCEQNLNHDAMYWYRQDPGQGLRLIYYSQIVNDFQKGDIAEGYSVSREKKESFPLTVTSAQKNPTAFYLCASSIARGQGVGNIQYFGAGTRLSVL.

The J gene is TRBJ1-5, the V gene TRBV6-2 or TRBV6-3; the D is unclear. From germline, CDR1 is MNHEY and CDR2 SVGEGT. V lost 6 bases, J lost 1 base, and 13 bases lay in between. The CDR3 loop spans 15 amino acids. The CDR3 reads CASSREGGSNQPQHF. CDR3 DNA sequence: TGTGCCAGCAGCCGGGAGGGAGGAAGCAATCAGCCCCAGCATTTT.

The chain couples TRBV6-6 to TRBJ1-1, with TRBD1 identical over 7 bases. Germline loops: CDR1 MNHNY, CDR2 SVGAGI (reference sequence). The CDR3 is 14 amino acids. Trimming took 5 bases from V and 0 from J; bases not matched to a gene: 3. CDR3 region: CASSRQGMNTEAFF. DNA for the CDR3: TGTGCCAGCAGTCGACAGGGCATGAACACTGAAGCTTTCTTT.

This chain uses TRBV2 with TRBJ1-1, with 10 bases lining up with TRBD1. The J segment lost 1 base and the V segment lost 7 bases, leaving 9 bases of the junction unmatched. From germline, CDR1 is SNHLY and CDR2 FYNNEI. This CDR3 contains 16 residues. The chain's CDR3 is CASTRQGAVGNTEAFF. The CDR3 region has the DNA TGTGCCAGCACCCGACAGGGGGCAGTGGGGAACACTGAAGCTTTCTTT.

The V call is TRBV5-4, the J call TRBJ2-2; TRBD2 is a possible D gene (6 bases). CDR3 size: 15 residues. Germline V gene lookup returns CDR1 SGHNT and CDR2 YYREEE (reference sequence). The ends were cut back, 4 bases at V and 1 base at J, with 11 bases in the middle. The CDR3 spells CASSLGTQNTGELFF. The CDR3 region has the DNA TGTGCCAGCAGCCTCGGGACTCAGAACACCGGGGAGCTGTTTTTT. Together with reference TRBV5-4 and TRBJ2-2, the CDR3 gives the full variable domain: ETGVTQSPTHLIKTRGQQVTLRCSSQSGHNTVSWYQQALGQGPQFIFQYYREEENGRGNFPPRFSGLQFPNYSSELNVNALELDDSALYLCASSLGTQNTGELFFGEGSRLTVL.

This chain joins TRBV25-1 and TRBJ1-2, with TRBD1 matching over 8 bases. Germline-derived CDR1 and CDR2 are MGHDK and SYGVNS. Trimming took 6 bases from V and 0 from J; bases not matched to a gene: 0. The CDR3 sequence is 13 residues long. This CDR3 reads CASRDRANYGYTF. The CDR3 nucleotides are TGTGCCAGCAGGGACAGGGCTAACTATGGCTACACCTTC.

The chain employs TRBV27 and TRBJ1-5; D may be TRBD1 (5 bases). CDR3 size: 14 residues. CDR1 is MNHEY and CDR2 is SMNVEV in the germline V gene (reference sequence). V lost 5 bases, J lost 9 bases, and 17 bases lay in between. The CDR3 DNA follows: TGTGCCAGCAGTCCCGGGACCCCGGGAGGGCCCCAGCATTTT. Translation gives CASSPGTPGGPQHF.

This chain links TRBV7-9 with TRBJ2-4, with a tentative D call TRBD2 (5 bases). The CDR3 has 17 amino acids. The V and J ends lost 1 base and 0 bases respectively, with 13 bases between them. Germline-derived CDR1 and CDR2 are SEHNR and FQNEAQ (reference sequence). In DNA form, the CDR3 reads TGTGCCAGCAGCTTAGTACGAGCGGACTTAGCCAAAAACATTCAGTACTTC. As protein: CASSLVRADLAKNIQYF.

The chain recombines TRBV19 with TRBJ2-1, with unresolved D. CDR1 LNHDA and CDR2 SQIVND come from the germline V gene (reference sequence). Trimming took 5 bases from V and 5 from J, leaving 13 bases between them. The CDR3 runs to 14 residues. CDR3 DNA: TGTGCCAGTAGTTCGTCTCCTGACAACAATGAGCAGTTCTTC. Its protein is CASSSSPDNNEQFF.

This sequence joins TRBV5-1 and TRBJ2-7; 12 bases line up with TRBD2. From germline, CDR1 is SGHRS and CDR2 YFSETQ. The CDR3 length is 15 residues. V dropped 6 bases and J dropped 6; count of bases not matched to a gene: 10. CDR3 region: CASTLLAGGSREQYF. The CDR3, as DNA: TGCGCCAGCACCCTACTAGCGGGAGGATCCCGCGAGCAGTACTTC.

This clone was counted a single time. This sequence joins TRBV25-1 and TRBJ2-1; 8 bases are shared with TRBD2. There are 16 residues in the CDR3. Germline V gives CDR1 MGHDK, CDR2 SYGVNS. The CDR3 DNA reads TGTACCTCCAGGGTCTCGGCTAGCGGGTTCGTTAATGAGCAGTTCTTC. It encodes CTSRVSASGFVNEQFF.